This T cell receptor beta chain was identified in a study of early T cells in non-severe SARS-CoV-2 infection. MiXCR, applied by TCRdb to the 5' RACE reads, yields one record per CDR3 protein. The table has tens of thousands of distinct CDR3 sequences, approximately 14% seen once. This CDR3 region has 16 residues. The trim removed 4 bases at V and 5 bases at J, leaving 8 bases unmatched. In germline, CDR1 is SGHRS, CDR2 YFSETQ. Concerning this clonotype: Its target is not known.

General study findings and limits: Private and CD4 specificities were missed by VDJdb matching, which favored anti-spike CD8 responses.

V gene TRBV5-1 combines with J gene TRBJ2-1; TRBD2 agrees at 11 bases. The TCR was taken from an adult who was a healthcare worker with PCR-confirmed SARS-CoV-2 infection or an uninfected control (not recorded which). The source material was whole blood, sampled at baseline. The chain's CDR3 is CASSIPTSGRDNEQFF. The DNA for the CDR3 is TGCGCCAGCAGCATTCCAACTAGCGGGAGAGACAATGAGCAGTTCTTC.